Detailed here is one T cell receptor (beta chain). The entry originates in a study of blood T cell repertoires in COVID-19. Study as a whole: Researchers got acute and convalescent COVID-19 samples from the United States, Italy and Spain. PBMCs, B-cell-depleted T cells, or T cells provided the cDNA or gDNA that made up the material.

This CDR3 contains 11 residues. CDR1 is GTSNPN, CDR2 SVGIG, per germline (reference sequence). Trimming removed 5 bases at V and 3 bases at J, with 8 bases between. In the original workflow: The authors estimated nucleated cell counts from reference gene primer amplification. Method: immunoSEQ multiplex PCR; TCRdb's copy keeps in-frame clones and lacks some. V and J calls plus clone size are reproduced from that table; the DNA served to infer D and trimming. Among some 240,000 clones, 84% were seen once, and the ten largest hold around 1.5%. The chain uses TRBV30 and TRBJ2-7; tentatively, D is TRBD1 (6 bases). This TCR derives from a middle-aged woman who had recovered from COVID-19. The source material was peripheral blood. CDR3 protein: CAWEQGYEQYF. CDR3 DNA sequence: TGTGCCTGGGAACAGGGCTACGAGCAGTACTTC.